A single sample gave rise to the 17 T cell receptor beta chains below, sequenced in a study of OX40 agonist ivuxolimab in advanced cancers. Produced via immunoSEQ multiplex PCR; TCRdb's table is partial and in-frame only. The sample shows around 44,000 clones, around 85% of them seen only once. The sequences come from CD4+ or CD8+ T cells sorted from blood, collected in a trial of the OX40 agonist ivuxolimab. The receptors derive from an adult with an advanced solid tumor such as melanoma, head and neck, liver or kidney cancer.

This clone was seen a few times. The V call is TRBV7-9, the J call TRBJ2-7, with a weak D call TRBD1 (5 bases). Trimming stripped 1 base from V and 7 bases from J, with 11 bases between. This CDR3 has 13 residues. The germline gives CDR1 SEHNR, CDR2 FQNEAQ (reference sequence). The CDR3 DNA is TGTGCCAGCAGCTTAGGGACATACGGTGAGCAGTACTTC. This codes for CASSLGTYGEQYF.

The chain is built from TRBV11-3 and TRBJ2-1; 10 positions agree with TRBD2. CDR3 length: 15 amino acids. J lost 0 bases, V lost 4 bases, and 0 bases had no gene match. From germline, CDR1 is SGHNT and CDR2 YENEEA. CDR3 sequence reads: CASSSSGSSYNEQFF. In nucleotides, the CDR3 is TGTGCCAGCAGCTCTAGCGGGAGCTCCTACAATGAGCAGTTCTTC.

The rearrangement uses TRBV7-2 and TRBJ2-7; TRBD2 aligns across 12 bases. Unmatched junction bases numbered 3, after V lost 6 bases and J lost 0 bases. The CDR3 length is 15 residues. Per the germline V gene, CDR1 is SGHTA and CDR2 is FQGNSA. The chain's CDR3 is CASRRTSGDSYEQYF. The CDR3, as DNA: TGTGCCAGCAGACGGACTAGCGGGGACTCCTACGAGCAGTACTTC.

This chain uses TRBV6-1 with TRBJ2-7; D may be TRBD1 (6 bases). The CDR3 has 11 residues. Germline loops: CDR1 MNHNS, CDR2 SASEGT. V was shortened by 10 bases and J by 2 bases, with 9 bases between the two germline ends. The chain's CDR3 is CATDRTYEQYF. The CDR3, as DNA: TGTGCCACCGACAGGACCTACGAGCAGTACTTC.

The genes are TRBV30 and TRBJ2-1, with D tentatively TRBD2 (6 bases). This CDR3 region has 15 residues. V was clipped by 3 bases and J by 0 bases, with 12 bases between them. Germline lookup yields CDR1 GTSNPN and CDR2 SVGIG (reference sequence). The CDR3 sequence: CAWRARGSSYNEQFF. CDR3 sequence (DNA): TGTGCCTGGAGGGCGCGGGGAAGCTCCTACAATGAGCAGTTCTTC.

J is TRBJ1-1 and V is TRBV6-6; tentatively, D is TRBD1 (5 bases). Germline assignment: CDR1 MNHNY and CDR2 SVGAGI (reference sequence). The CDR3 runs to 15 residues. The V gene lost 7 bases and the J gene lost 3 bases, with 18 bases spanning the gap. Here the CDR3 reads CASTLPQGQDTEAFF. The CDR3 nucleotides read TGTGCCAGCACCCTCCCCCAGGGTCAGGACACTGAAGCTTTCTTT.

This chain links TRBV7-8 with TRBJ2-5, with D hard to call. The end of the DNA fits TRBJ2-7 better, so the J call may be wrong. The CDR3 loop spans 15 amino acids. Germline V gene data show CDR1 as SGHVS and CDR2 as FQNEAQ. CDR3 amino acids: CASSSRLVSSYEQYF. The CDR3, as DNA: TGTGCCAGCAGTTCCCGACTTGTCAGCTCCTACGAGCAGTACTTC.

V is TRBV2 and J is TRBJ2-5; D not resolved. V was trimmed by 7 bases and J by 2 bases, leaving 8 bases between them. CDR1 SNHLY and CDR2 FYNNEI come from the germline V gene. The CDR3 loop spans 12 amino acids. CDR3 region: CASNRLQETQYF. The DNA of the CDR3 is TGTGCCAGCAATAGACTGCAAGAGACCCAGTACTTC.

V gene TRBV5-1 combines with J gene TRBJ2-1; TRBD2 might be the D (5 bases). The CDR3 is 15 residues long. The V and J ends lost 0 bases and 0 bases respectively, with 7 bases between them. CDR1 and CDR2 from the germline V gene are SGHRS and YFSETQ. DNA for the CDR3: TGCGCCAGCAGCTTGGAAGCGGTCTCCTACAATGAGCAGTTCTTC. It translates to CASSLEAVSYNEQFF.

This chain joins TRBV11-2 and TRBJ2-7; no firm D call. Trimming took 4 bases from V and 3 from J, leaving 13 bases between them. The CDR3 runs to 14 residues. Germline V lookup: CDR1 SGHAT, CDR2 FQNNGV. The CDR3 coding sequence is TGTGCCAGCAGCTCTTTAAATCAGCGCTACGAGCAGTACTTC. It specifies CASSSLNQRYEQYF.

CDR3 nucleotide sequence: TGTGCCAGCAGCGTAGCTCACGGGGAGCTGTTTTTT. Translation gives CASSVAHGELFF. This sequence joins TRBV9 and TRBJ2-2; D remains unclear. Germline CDR1 is SGDLS and CDR2 is YYNGEE. Trimming left V 0 bases short and J 7 bases short, with 4 bases between. The CDR3 is 12 residues long.

CDR3 DNA: TGTGCCAGCAGCTTGGCCATCGGGTCTGGGGCCAACGTCCTGACTTTC. Translation gives CASSLAIGSGANVLTF. The chain has TRBV5-4 and TRBJ2-6; unclear D gene. The CDR3 consists of 16 residues. Germline values: CDR1 SGHNT, CDR2 YYREEE (reference sequence). V gave up 0 bases and J gave up 1 base, with 8 bases separating them.

V gene TRBV27 combines with J gene TRBJ1-6; TRBD1 is a possible D gene (5 bases). V was shortened by 6 bases and J by 6 bases, with 12 bases between the two germline ends. The CDR3 runs to 14 residues. In germline, CDR1 is MNHEY, CDR2 SMNVEV (reference sequence). The CDR3 DNA reads TGTGCCAGCAGAATTGACAGCCCTAATTCACCCCTCCACTTT. The encoded protein is CASRIDSPNSPLHF.

The V call is TRBV20-1, the J call TRBJ2-3; D ambiguous. V lost 3 bases to trimming and J lost 3 bases, with 4 bases between them. The CDR3 totals 11 residues. Germline loops: CDR1 DFQATT, CDR2 SNEGSKA (reference sequence). CDR3 nucleotides: TGCAGTGCTAGGCGGACAGATACGCAGTATTTT. It specifies CSARRTDTQYF.

The rearrangement links TRBV7-2 to TRBJ1-5; no clear D. This CDR3 region has 13 residues. Germline V gene lookup returns CDR1 SGHTA and CDR2 FQGNSA. Trimming took off 5 bases at V and 9 bases at J, with 14 bases between the two ends. The CDR3 DNA sequence: TGTGCCAGCAGCACAGATCTTCGAGGGCCCCAGCATTTT. Its translation: CASSTDLRGPQHF.

The chain has TRBV28 and TRBJ1-2, with 7 positions matching TRBD1. The junction had 11 bases not matched to a gene; V was cut back by 7 bases and J by 3 bases. Per the germline V gene, CDR1 is MDHEN and CDR2 is SYDVKM. This CDR3 contains 15 residues. CDR3 DNA: TGTGCCAGCACTGTGGGGCAAGGGGGCGACTATGGCTACACCTTC. It is translated as CASTVGQGGDYGYTF.

The chain couples TRBV15 to TRBJ1-1; D remains unclear. The CDR3 contains 9 residues. Germline CDR1 reads LNHNV; CDR2 reads YYDKDF (reference sequence). Between the trimmed V and J ends, which lost 8 bases and 7 bases, there was a span of 5 bases. The CDR3 DNA follows: TGTGCCACCTCCAATGAAGCTTTCTTT. Its protein is CATSNEAFF. Supplemented by reference TRBV15 and TRBJ1-1, the full variable domain reads DAMVIQNPRYQVTQFGKPVTLSCSQTLNHNVMYWYQQKSSQAPKLLFHYYDKDFNNEADTPDNFQSRRPNTSFCFLDIRSPGLGDTAMYLCATSNEAFFGQGTRLTVV.